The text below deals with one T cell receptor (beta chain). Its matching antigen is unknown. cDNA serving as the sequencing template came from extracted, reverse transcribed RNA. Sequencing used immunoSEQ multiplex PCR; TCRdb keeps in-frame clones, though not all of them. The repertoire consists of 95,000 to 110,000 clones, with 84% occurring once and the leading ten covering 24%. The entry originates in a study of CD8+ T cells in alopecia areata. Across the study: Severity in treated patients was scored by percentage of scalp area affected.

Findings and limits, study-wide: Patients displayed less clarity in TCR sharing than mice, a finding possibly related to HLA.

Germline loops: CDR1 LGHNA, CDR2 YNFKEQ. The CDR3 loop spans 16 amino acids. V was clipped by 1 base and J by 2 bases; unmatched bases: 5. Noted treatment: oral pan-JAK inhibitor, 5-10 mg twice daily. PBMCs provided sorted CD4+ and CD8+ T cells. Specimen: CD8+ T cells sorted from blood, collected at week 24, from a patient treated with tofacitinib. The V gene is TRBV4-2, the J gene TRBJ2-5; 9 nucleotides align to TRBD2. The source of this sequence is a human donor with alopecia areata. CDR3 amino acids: CASSQADSGSQETQYF. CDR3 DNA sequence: TGTGCCAGCAGCCAAGCTGATAGCGGGAGTCAAGAGACCCAGTACTTC.